This is a list of T cell receptor beta chains from one sample in a study of blood T cell repertoires in COVID-19. Some clones are missing from TCRdb's copy, which holds only in-frame ones; the method was immunoSEQ multiplex PCR. Here the sample spans approximately 330,000 clones, approximately 83% being singletons. Material: PBMCs or T cells enriched from blood (not recorded which). The receptors shown here come from a woman aged 40 to 50 with acute COVID-19. Each CDR3 is given with its conserved first and last residue. D genes are given only for firm matches. Expanded clones get a size class; other rows say once, few or many, or leave the size out.

D gene	clone size	J gene	V gene	CDR3 protein	CDR3 DNA
-	-	TRBJ1-5	TRBV11-2	CASSLRGGQPQHF	TGTGCCAGCAGCCTTAGAGGAGGTCAGCCCCAGCATTTT
-	-	TRBJ1-2	TRBV12-2	CASRLYLTGRDGYTF	TGTGCAAGTCGCTTATACTTGACAGGGCGGGATGGCTACACCTTC
TRBD1	-	TRBJ1-5	TRBV3-1/TRBV3-2	CASSPTGDQPQHF	TGTGCCAGCAGCCCGACAGGGGATCAGCCCCAGCATTTT
-	-	TRBJ2-7	TRBV6-2/TRBV6-3	CASSYGERSSYEQYF	TGTGCCAGCAGTTACGGAGAGCGGTCCTCCTACGAGCAGTACTTC
TRBD1	-	TRBJ2-7	TRBV7-3	CASSLGTVPYEQYF	TGTGCCAGCAGCTTGGGGACAGTTCCCTACGAGCAGTACTTC
-	-	TRBJ2-7	TRBV27	CASSLQGGVFYEQYF	TGTGCCAGCAGTTTACAGGGGGGAGTTTTCTACGAGCAGTACTTC
-	-	TRBJ1-1	TRBV6-2/TRBV6-3	CASSFINTEAFF	TGTGCCAGCAGTTTCATCAACACTGAAGCTTTCTTT
-	-	TRBJ1-2	TRBV5-6	CASSRGEAVYGYTF	TGTGCCAGCAGCCGGGGGGAGGCGGTCTATGGCTACACCTTC
-	once	TRBJ2-3	TRBV7-9	CASSLVGTHTDTQYF	TGTGCCAGCAGCTTAGTTGGGACACACACAGATACGCAGTATTTT
-	-	TRBJ1-5	TRBV19	CASNTGLSNQPQHF	TGTGCCAGCAACACAGGGCTTAGCAATCAGCCCCAGCATTTT
-	-	TRBJ2-7	TRBV3-1/TRBV3-2	CASSPPGTKIYEQYF	TGTGCCAGCAGCCCCCCCGGGACAAAGATCTACGAGCAGTACTTC
-	-	TRBJ2-5	TRBV6-5	CASSYSGRETQYF	TGTGCCAGCAGTTACTCCGGTCGGGAGACCCAGTACTTC